These T cell receptor beta chains were read from a single sample in a study of T cells in Graves' hyperthyroidism and ophthalmopathy. TCRdb redid the calling of the multiplex PCR reads with MiXCR, one entry per CDR3 protein. Of around 700,000 distinct CDR3 sequences detected, 35% appear once; the ten largest clones hold around a third. Sequencing input: blood. These TCRs come from a woman in her thirties or forties with Graves' hyperthyroidism. Each CDR3 is given with its conserved first and last residue. The D gene is left open where the match is weak. Clone size is not always given. Where it is, it says once, few, many or a class for expanded clones.

cdr3_nt	cdr3_aa	d_call	v_call	j_call	clone_size	cdr3_length
TGTGCCACCGGGCGTTACGCGGGAGCTGTCCACGAGCAGTACTTC	CATGRYAGAVHEQYF	TRBD2	TRBV10-3	TRBJ2-7	many	15
TGTGCCACCAGCACAACCAGGGGGACCTATGGCTACACCTTC	CATSTTRGTYGYTF	TRBD1	TRBV15	TRBJ1-2	few	14
TGTGCCAGCAGTCTCTCCTTCCCAGAAAACACTGAAGCTTTCTTT	CASSLSFPENTEAFF	-	TRBV7-9	TRBJ1-1	-	15
TGTGCCAGCAAGGAGAGGGGCTCGGGCTTATACAATGAGCAGTACTTC	CASKERGSGLYNEQYF	-	TRBV25-1	TRBJ2-7	-	16
TGCAGTGCTAGATACAGGGGCACAGATACGCAGTATTTT	CSARYRGTDTQYF	-	TRBV20-1	TRBJ2-3	-	13
TGCGCCAGCAGCCAAGAACCTGCGTTATCCTACGAGCAGTACTTC	CASSQEPALSYEQYF	-	TRBV4-1	TRBJ2-7	-	15
TGTGCCAGCGCGGGTGAGGTAGTGAACACCGGGGAGCTGTTTTTT	CASAGEVVNTGELFF	-	TRBV6-1	TRBJ2-2	-	15
TGTGCCATCAAGGGAGGGGGTTCTGGCTACACCTTC	CAIKGGGSGYTF	-	TRBV10-3	TRBJ1-2	many	12
TGCAGTGCCAGGGGATCCTATAATTCACCCCTCCACTTT	CSARGSYNSPLHF	-	TRBV20-1	TRBJ1-6	-	13
TGTGCCACCAGCAGAGGTAAGGAGGGATTGAACACTGAAGCTTTCTTT	CATSRGKEGLNTEAFF	-	TRBV15	TRBJ1-1	few	16
TGTGCCAGCAGTTTAGGCCCGGGAGGTCACTACGAGCAGTACTTC	CASSLGPGGHYEQYF	TRBD2	TRBV2	TRBJ2-7	few	15
TGCAGTGCTGAGAAGGAGGGACAGCCCCAGCATTTT	CSAEKEGQPQHF	-	TRBV20-1	TRBJ1-5	-	12
TGTGCCAGCAGGACGGCCCTGGGGACTGAAGCTTTCTTT	CASRTALGTEAFF	-	TRBV12-3/TRBV12-4	TRBJ1-1	few	13
TGTGCCAGCAGTGAAAACGGGCTAAAGATGAACACTGAAGCTTTCTTT	CASSENGLKMNTEAFF	-	TRBV2	TRBJ1-1	-	16
TGTGCCAGCAGTTTATGGGCGGGAGATATAAATTCACCCCTCCACTTT	CASSLWAGDINSPLHF	-	TRBV2	TRBJ1-6	-	16
TGTGCCTGGAGTGACCCGACCATGGCTGGGGCCAACGTCCTGACTTTC	CAWSDPTMAGANVLTF	-	TRBV30	TRBJ2-6	-	16
TGTGCCAGCAGTTACCGGCAGGGAGGCGAGCAGTACTTC	CASSYRQGGEQYF	-	TRBV6-2/TRBV6-3	TRBJ2-7	-	13
TGTGCCAGCAGTTACGCGGACAGGGGACCAGGCGAGCAGTACTTC	CASSYADRGPGEQYF	TRBD1	TRBV6-5	TRBJ2-7	-	15
TGTGCCAGCAGCGCCCGGACAGGACCCTATGGCTACACCTTC	CASSARTGPYGYTF	TRBD1	TRBV7-8	TRBJ1-2	many	14
TGTGCCATCAGTGACACCGGGGAGCTGTTTTTT	CAISDTGELFF	-	TRBV10-3	TRBJ2-2	many	11
TGTGCCACCAGCAGAGAACTAGCGTCCCACGAGCAGTACTTC	CATSRELASHEQYF	TRBD2	TRBV15	TRBJ2-7	many	14
TGTGCCACCAGTGCTAGGTCACAGGGGCAAGAGACCCAGTACTTC	CATSARSQGQETQYF	TRBD1	TRBV24-1	TRBJ2-5	-	15
TGTGCCATCAGGTCGAGGACAGGGGTGTACGAGCAGTACTTC	CAIRSRTGVYEQYF	TRBD1	TRBV10-3	TRBJ2-7	many	14
TGTGCCAGTAGTTACAAGAGAAGCAATCAGCCCCAGCATTTT	CASSYKRSNQPQHF	-	TRBV19	TRBJ1-5	-	14
TGTGCCATCAGTGATCAGCAGGGAGTGAGCTATGGCTACACCTTC	CAISDQQGVSYGYTF	-	TRBV10-3	TRBJ1-2	few	15
TGTGCCACCCGCCAGGGGGGCAATCAGCCCCAGCATTTT	CATRQGGNQPQHF	TRBD1	TRBV2	TRBJ1-5	few	13
TGTGCCACCAGCAGGCGCAAGGACATTGAGGCTTTCTTT	CATSRRKDIEAFF	-	TRBV15	TRBJ1-1	many	13
TGTGCCAGCAGCTTAGGTACACCGTACTCTGGAAACACCATATATTTT	CASSLGTPYSGNTIYF	-	TRBV7-9	TRBJ1-3	many	16
TGCAGCGTTGATCGGTACTATGGCTACACCTTC	CSVDRYYGYTF	-	TRBV29-1	TRBJ1-2	many	11
TGTGCCAGCAGTTACTTAAACACACTAGCGGGATCCTCCTACGAGCAGTACTTC	CASSYLNTLAGSSYEQYF	TRBD2	TRBV6-5	TRBJ2-7	-	18
TGTGCCAGCAGCCAGCCTCCCAGAGAAAAACTGTTTTTT	CASSQPPREKLFF	-	TRBV7-2	TRBJ1-4	many	13
TGTGCCATCGGATCTCAAGGGACCGCACAATCAAATGGCTACACCTTC	CAIGSQGTAQSNGYTF	-	TRBV10-3	TRBJ1-2	many	16
TGTGCCAGCAGCTTAGATCCCGCGGGGCTCGACGAGCAGTACTTC	CASSLDPAGLDEQYF	-	TRBV7-2	TRBJ2-7	-	15
TGTGCCAGCAGCTTTACCCTTCAGGGATCAAGAAGCTACACCTTC	CASSFTLQGSRSYTF	-	TRBV13	TRBJ1-2	-	15
TGTGCCAGCAGCTCCCTTCGACAGGGGGCGGAGGCTTTCTTT	CASSSLRQGAEAFF	TRBD1	TRBV7-2	TRBJ1-1	few	14
TGCGCCAGCAGCCAAGATCAGAGGGAGCCCTACGAGCAGTACTTC	CASSQDQREPYEQYF	-	TRBV9	TRBJ2-7	-	15
TGTGCCACCAGCAGAGGAGGCGCAGATACGCAGTATTTT	CATSRGGADTQYF	-	TRBV15	TRBJ2-3	-	13
TGTGCCAGCAGCTTAGTTGGGGGACAGGGTTCACCCCTCCACTTT	CASSLVGGQGSPLHF	TRBD1	TRBV11-3	TRBJ1-6	-	15
TGTGCCAGAAGGAAGAGTATGAACACTGAAGCTTTCTTT	CARRKSMNTEAFF	-	TRBV5-6	TRBJ1-1	-	13
TGCGCCAGCAGCTTCCAGGACAGGGCCTACGAGCAGTACTTC	CASSFQDRAYEQYF	TRBD1	TRBV5-1	TRBJ2-7	many	14
TGTGCCAGCAGGTACCCAGGGATTTCGGGCACTGAAGCTTTCTTT	CASRYPGISGTEAFF	-	TRBV7-8	TRBJ1-1	few	15
TGTGCCAGCAGTATCCTAGCCAAAAACATTCAGTACTTC	CASSILAKNIQYF	-	TRBV2	TRBJ2-4	few	13
TGTGCCAGCAGTGAAGCGAATGGGGGAATAACCACCGGGGAGCTGTTTTTT	CASSEANGGITTGELFF	-	TRBV6-1	TRBJ2-2	-	17
TGTGCCAGCAGCCTTCGGGGCCCAGATACGCAGTATTTT	CASSLRGPDTQYF	-	TRBV7-2	TRBJ2-3	-	13
TGTGCCAGCAGCTTAGACGGCAGAGGTTCAAGTGAGACCTATAATGAAAAACTGTTTTTT	CASSLDGRGSSETYNEKLFF	-	TRBV7-2	TRBJ1-4	few	20
TGTGCCATCAGTGCCGGTTACGGGACAGGGGTTACAATGAACACTGAAGCTTTCTTT	CAISAGYGTGVTMNTEAFF	TRBD1	TRBV10-3	TRBJ1-1	-	19
TGCGCCAGCAGCCAAGTAACAGCGGGGGGATCCTACGAGCAGTACTTC	CASSQVTAGGSYEQYF	TRBD2	TRBV11-3	TRBJ2-7	-	16
TGTGCCAGCGTACTCGAGGGGGGCAATCAGCCCCAGCATTTT	CASVLEGGNQPQHF	-	TRBV6-6	TRBJ1-5	many	14
TGTGCCAGCAGTCAGGCAGGGCGGGAGACCCAGTACTTC	CASSQAGRETQYF	-	TRBV6-5	TRBJ2-5	many	13
TGTGCCAGCGGTTTAGGCCGGGAGCTCTATGGCTACACCTTC	CASGLGRELYGYTF	-	TRBV7-2	TRBJ1-2	-	14
TGTGCCGTTGGGACCTACGTTCGGGGAAATGAGCAGTTCTTC	CAVGTYVRGNEQFF	-	TRBV25-1	TRBJ2-1	-	14
TGTGCCAGCACCGACGAGAGGGTCCTCGGGTCACCCCTCCACTTT	CASTDERVLGSPLHF	-	TRBV6-6	TRBJ1-6	-	15
TGTGCCAGTAGTGTCTCCGTGTTTGGGGGCTACGAGCAGTACTTC	CASSVSVFGGYEQYF	-	TRBV19	TRBJ2-7	many	15
TGTGTCATCAGTGAGTCTTGGGATGGCTACACCTTC	CVISESWDGYTF	-	TRBV10-3	TRBJ1-2	-	12
TGTGCCAGCACCCGGGTGAGGAAAGGAGGCTACACCTTC	CASTRVRKGGYTF	-	TRBV12-3/TRBV12-4	TRBJ1-2	many	13
TGTGCCATCAGTGATGTTGCCTACGAGCAGTACTTC	CAISDVAYEQYF	-	TRBV6-1	TRBJ2-7	-	12
TGTGCCACCAGTGATTCCAGCGGGAGGCTTGGGGCCAACGTCCTGACTTTC	CATSDSSGRLGANVLTF	TRBD2	TRBV24-1	TRBJ2-6	-	17
TGTGCCAGCTCACCGTGGAGGAAAGATCAGCCCCAGCATTTT	CASSPWRKDQPQHF	-	TRBV6-5	TRBJ1-5	few	14
TGTGTCAGCAGAAGGACAGGGGACTATGGCTACACCTTC	CVSRRTGDYGYTF	TRBD1	TRBV6-1	TRBJ1-2	-	13